This T cell receptor (beta chain) was retrieved from a study of blood T cell repertoires in COVID-19 (dated by TCRdb to the early 2020s). Turning to the overall study: Samples covering the acute and convalescent phases of COVID-19 were provided by collaborators in the United States, Italy and Spain. The material from the prospective study consisted of cDNA or gDNA derived from T cells, B-cell-depleted T cells, or PBMCs. The dataset comprised deeply sampled blood TCRbeta repertoires from subjects exposed to, actively infected with, or recovered from COVID-19. The repertoires were released in a freely available public database meant as a resource for research on the immune response to SARS-CoV-2. The samples were drawn from the first 160 participants of the ongoing ImmuneRACE study and from 950 to 1,500 subjects provided by 6 global collaborators. The sample metadata nearly always contained a de-identified subject ID, COVID-19 status, age in years and sex. Where available, HLA class I and class II types were taken from metadata supplied by the sample provider and were not determined by assay-based typing.

The immunoSEQ Assay, a bias-controlled multiplex PCR, was used to amplify TCRbeta CDR3 regions from genomic DNA. On the study's bioinformatics: Nucleated cell counts per sample were estimated from amplification of reference gene primers within the assay. To quantify the absolute abundance of each unique TCRbeta CDR3 rearrangement, sequence reads were collapsed and filtered. For each sample, productive Simpson clonality was calculated by taking the square root of Simpson's diversity index across productive rearrangements. TCRdb obtained this table from immuneACCESS and retained in-frame rearrangements with V and J assigned. These tables miss some clones; where compared with another copy, unresolved V genes account for less than half of the shortfall, and the remainder is unexplained. V, J and clone size are those of that table, while D and trimming were read from the DNA. The sample yields hundreds of thousands of clones; approximately 83% were counted once. Roughly 1.2% of the sample is in the top ten clones.

Note on this clone: No antigen is known for it. No base quality information exists; no much larger clone differs at one position.

At one collaborating source in Seattle, patients were enrolled during active infection and were followed longitudinally through the course of disease. Collaborating institutions collected whole blood in K2EDTA tubes following their own protocols. For TCRbeta analysis, collaborators shipped samples in one of three forms: frozen whole blood, isolated PBMCs, or DNA extracted from either of those sample types. What the study reported, not specific to this receptor: Clinical and demographic metadata were provided uncurated, with the amount varying by source and participant.

This sequence was found in a woman in her 30s with COVID-19, enrolled during active disease. Sample: peripheral blood.

CDR3 region: CASNRQGTYNEQFF. Read as DNA, the sequence is TGTGCCAGCAACCGACAGGGTACGTACAATGAGCAGTTCTTC. The chain couples TRBV9 to TRBJ2-1; TRBD1 agrees with 7 junctional bases. Via the germline V gene, CDR1 is SGDLS and CDR2 YYNGEE. There are 14 amino acids in the CDR3, from cysteine to phenylalanine inclusive. Left in the record is the CDR3 DNA by itself, 42 bases read in frame from the first base. The junction shows trimming of 6 bases on V and 4 bases on J, and the gene matches do not reach 7 bases of it. Outside the CDR3, residues come from the reference TRBV9 and TRBJ2-1 proteins, so the full variable domain is: DSGVTQTPKHLITATGQRVTLRCSPRSGDLSVYWYQQSLDQGLQFLIQYYNGEERAKGNILERFSAQQFPDLHSELNLSSLELGDSALYFCASNRQGTYNEQFFGPGTRLTVL.